The sequence of this T cell receptor beta chain was determined in a study of T cells expressing NK-cell markers (TCRdb year 2020). About the study as a whole: In sorted CD3+CD56+NKG2C+, CD3+CD56+NKG2C- and CD3+CD56-NKG2C+ T-cell subsets from several donors, TCR beta-chain repertoires were profiled. Among the eight sequenced donors, only one was HCMV-seronegative, while the other seven were HCMV-seropositive. Randomly selected healthy volunteers, three men and five women, were used as the eight sequenced donors. Sequencing of the libraries produced 2 x 150 bp reads on Illumina HiSeq 2000/2500, MiSeq or NextSeq.

TCRdb names Illumina HiSeq 2000 as the instrument used. TCR beta cDNA libraries were made by 5'RACE template switching that added a universal primer site and unique molecular identifiers. cDNA synthesis was primed from the TCR beta constant segment, followed by two successive PCR amplification steps. In the authors' own workflow: Reads were demultiplexed and grouped by UMI with MIGEC, and clonotypes were assembled and quantified with MiTCR. To exclude erroneous sequences, only TCR cDNA sequences supported by at least two reads were retained. Downstream repertoire analysis used the tcR package, and clonotypes were matched across fractions by CDR3 nucleotide sequence plus V segment. VDJmatch was used to annotate antigen specificity against VDJdb, with one amino acid substitution allowed in CDR3. TCRdb reprocessed the reads into one record per CDR3 protein sequence, lacking DNA. None of the V and J calls come from the authors' own analysis; TCRdb made them. This sample's table lists about 460,000 distinct CDR3 sequences. Clones ranked in the top ten supply 1.4% to 1.5% of the sample.

Study-level results and caveats: For six donors, the dominant CD3+CD56+NKG2C+ clonotypes were among the top 10 CD8+ clonotypes and accounted for 1.0-7.0% of CD8+ T cells. It remained unclear whether the expanded NKG2C-expressing T cell clones were specific for HCMV antigens. Those dominant clonotypes were again the most abundant among CD3+CD56-NKG2C+ cells in a handful of donors, at roughly 25-60.1%.

Counted from cysteine to phenylalanine, this CDR3 has 14 amino acids. The nucleotide record is missing. CDR1 and CDR2 were assigned from the germline V gene (reference sequence) as MNHEY and SMNVEV. To determine HCMV serostatus, a commercial ELISA kit was used to detect HCMV-specific IgG in serum. Peripheral blood mononuclear cells were isolated from blood by Ficoll density gradient centrifugation. Comments on this clonotype: Its specific antigen is unknown.

The receptor chain draws on TRBV27 and TRBJ2-3; TCRdb's D call of TRBD2 is untestable without DNA. Sequencing was done on a sample of blood T cells: a sorted CD56 or NKG2C T cell subset, CD4+ or CD8+ T cells, or bulk PBMC T cells (not recorded which). The sequence came from a woman in her forties or fifties in good health. Donor details come from another sample of the same person, matched by shared clones. The CDR3 is CASGRLADTDTQYF.